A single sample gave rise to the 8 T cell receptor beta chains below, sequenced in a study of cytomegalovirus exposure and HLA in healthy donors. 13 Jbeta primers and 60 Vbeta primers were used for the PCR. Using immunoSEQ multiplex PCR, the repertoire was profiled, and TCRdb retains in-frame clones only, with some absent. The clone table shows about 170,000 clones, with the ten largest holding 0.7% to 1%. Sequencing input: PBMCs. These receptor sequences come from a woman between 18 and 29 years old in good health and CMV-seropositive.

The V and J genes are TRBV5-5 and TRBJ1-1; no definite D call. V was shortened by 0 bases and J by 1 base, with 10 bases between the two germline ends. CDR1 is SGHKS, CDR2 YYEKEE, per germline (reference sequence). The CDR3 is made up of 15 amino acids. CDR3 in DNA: TGTGCCAGCAGCTTGGCCCCAGGTTGGAACACTGAAGCTTTCTTT. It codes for CASSLAPGWNTEAFF.

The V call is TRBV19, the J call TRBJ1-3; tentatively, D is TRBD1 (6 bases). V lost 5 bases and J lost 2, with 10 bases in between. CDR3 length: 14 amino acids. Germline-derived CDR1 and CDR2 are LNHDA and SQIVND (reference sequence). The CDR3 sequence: CASSGGGPGNTIYF. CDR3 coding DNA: TGTGCCAGTAGTGGTGGGGGCCCTGGAAACACCATATATTTT.

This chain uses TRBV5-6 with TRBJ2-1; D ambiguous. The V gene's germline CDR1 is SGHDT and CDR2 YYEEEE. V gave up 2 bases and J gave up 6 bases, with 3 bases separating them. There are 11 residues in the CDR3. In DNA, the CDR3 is TGTGCCAGCAGCTTCCTCAATGAGCAGTTCTTC. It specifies CASSFLNEQFF.

The CDR3 bases are TGTGCCAGCAGCTTCGGGAGTGATCAGACCCAGTACTTC. Residues: CASSFGSDQTQYF. V usage is TRBV5-4 and J usage is TRBJ2-5; a possible D gene is TRBD2 (6 bases). Germline V gene data show CDR1 as SGHNT and CDR2 as YYREEE (reference sequence). The CDR3 loop spans 13 amino acids. V dropped 2 bases and J dropped 6 bases, with 11 bases sitting between them.

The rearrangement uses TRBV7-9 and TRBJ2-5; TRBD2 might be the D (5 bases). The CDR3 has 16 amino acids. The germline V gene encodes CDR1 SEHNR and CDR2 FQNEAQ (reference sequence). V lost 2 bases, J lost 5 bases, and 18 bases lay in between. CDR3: CASSLRRGRHLETQYF. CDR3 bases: TGTGCCAGCAGCTTACGACGCGGGCGGCATTTGGAGACCCAGTACTTC. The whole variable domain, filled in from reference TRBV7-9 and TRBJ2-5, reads DTGVSQNPRHKITKRGQNVTFRCDPISEHNRLYWYRQTLGQGPEFLTYFQNEAQLEKSRLLSDRFSAERPKGSFSTLEIQRTEQGDSAMYLCASSLRRGRHLETQYFGPGTRLLVL.

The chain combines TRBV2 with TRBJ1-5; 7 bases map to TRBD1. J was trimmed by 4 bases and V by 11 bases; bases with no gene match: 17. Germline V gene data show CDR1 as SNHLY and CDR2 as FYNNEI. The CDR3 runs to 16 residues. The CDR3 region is CAGGPGGRGWNQPQHF. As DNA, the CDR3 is TGTGCCGGCGGACCAGGGGGTAGAGGGTGGAATCAGCCCCAGCATTTT.

CDR3 bases: TGTGCCAGCAGCCCCCCGGGGGACGGTCGGGAAAACATTCAGTACTTC. Protein product: CASSPPGDGRENIQYF. The J gene is TRBJ2-4, the V gene TRBV9; tentatively, D is TRBD2 (6 bases). The CDR3 totals 16 residues. Germline V gene data show CDR1 as SGDLS and CDR2 as YYNGEE. V shed 4 bases and J shed 5 bases, with 19 bases lying between them.

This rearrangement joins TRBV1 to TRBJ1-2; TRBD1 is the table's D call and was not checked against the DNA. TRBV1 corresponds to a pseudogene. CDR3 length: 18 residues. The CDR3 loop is CTSSQRKGQGAMTYGYTF. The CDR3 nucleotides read TGCACCAGCAGCCAAAGAAAGGGACAGGGGGCGATGACCTATGGCTACACCTTC.